What follows describes a single T cell receptor (beta chain). The protocol was immunoSEQ multiplex PCR, while the TCRdb copy is restricted to in-frame clones and leaves out a portion. The sample has 200,000 to 300,000 clones, around 80% seen once. The sample originates from a study of blood T cell repertoires in COVID-19. Study overall: Donors in the United States, Italy and Spain gave samples during acute or convalescent COVID-19.

The source of this sequence is a human donor in a cohort sampled during active COVID-19. What was sequenced was peripheral blood.

The chain's CDR3 is CASSVYTGTSGGEQYF. The CDR3 nucleotides read TGTGCCAGCAGTGTTTACACCGGGACTAGCGGAGGGGAGCAGTACTTC. The chain is built from TRBV2 and TRBJ2-7; 11 nucleotides agree with TRBD2. The ends lost 4 bases at V and 7 bases at J; junction bases unmatched: 12. Germline assignment: CDR1 SNHLY and CDR2 FYNNEI. CDR3 length: 16 residues.